Listed below are T cell receptor beta chains from one sample, sequenced in a study of blood T cell repertoires in COVID-19. Only in-frame clones appear in the TCRdb table, and some are missing; sequencing was by immunoSEQ multiplex PCR. The data show under 200,000 clones, 81% seen once. Specimen: PBMCs or T cells enriched from blood (not recorded which). The origin of the receptors is a woman in her forties with acute COVID-19. The CDR3 runs from the conserved cysteine through the conserved F or W. A D gene is named only where the DNA matches it firmly. For some rows the clone size is stated as once, few or many, or as a class when expanded; others skip it.

V: TRBV5-1; size: NA; D: NA; J: TRBJ2-7; DNA: TGCGCCAGCAGCTTGAATCCGTCAGGGGCCTTATACGAGCAGTACTTC; CDR3: CASSLNPSGALYEQYF
V: TRBV7-2; size: NA; D: TRBD2; J: TRBJ2-7; DNA: TGTGCCAGCAGCTTAGAGACTAGCTCAGATCAGCAGTACTTC; CDR3: CASSLETSSDQQYF
V: TRBV5-1; size: NA; D: TRBD1; J: TRBJ1-2; DNA: TGCGCCAGCAGCCTAGAACAGGGGACCGCTAACTATGGCTACACCTTC; CDR3: CASSLEQGTANYGYTF
V: TRBV3-1/TRBV3-2; size: NA; D: TRBD2; J: TRBJ2-7; DNA: TGTGCCAGCAGCCGAAGGACTAGCGGAGAGTCCTACGAGCAGTACTTC; CDR3: CASSRRTSGESYEQYF
V: TRBV4-1; size: few; D: TRBD1; J: TRBJ1-5; DNA: TGCGCCAGCAGCCTCCGGGACAGGGATTTTCAGCCCCAGCATTTT; CDR3: CASSLRDRDFQPQHF
V: TRBV6-5; size: NA; D: NA; J: TRBJ2-1; DNA: TGTGCCAGCAGAGCTATTCCCAACAATGAGCAGTTCTTC; CDR3: CASRAIPNNEQFF
V: TRBV9; size: NA; D: NA; J: TRBJ2-1; DNA: TGTGCCAGCAGCATAGGCCCTAGCGAATACAATGAGCAGTTCTTC; CDR3: CASSIGPSEYNEQFF
V: TRBV10-3; size: NA; D: NA; J: TRBJ2-1; DNA: TGTGCCATCAGTGCCGGGATCTACAATGAGCAGTTCTTC; CDR3: CAISAGIYNEQFF
V: TRBV6-1; size: few; D: NA; J: TRBJ1-2; DNA: TGTGCCAGCAGTGAATATCTAGGGGAAAGTTATGGCTACACCTTC; CDR3: CASSEYLGESYGYTF
V: TRBV5-1; size: NA; D: TRBD1; J: TRBJ1-1; DNA: TGCGCCAGCAGCTTGGCAGGGGGCGGCACTGAAGCTTTCTTT; CDR3: CASSLAGGGTEAFF
V: TRBV4-2; size: NA; D: NA; J: TRBJ2-3; DNA: TGTGCCAGCAGCCAAGATTTAACAGGTGCAGATACGCAGTATTTT; CDR3: CASSQDLTGADTQYF